The next 29 T cell receptor beta chains were all read from a single sample in a study of blood T cell repertoires in COVID-19. TCRdb keeps only in-frame clones here, not all; method: immunoSEQ multiplex PCR. The sample records around 270,000 clones, roughly four fifths being singletons. Material: peripheral blood. Receptor source: a person aged 70 to 85 with COVID-19, enrolled during active disease.

The J gene is TRBJ2-1, the V gene TRBV28; 8 bases match TRBD2. Per germline, CDR1 MDHEN and CDR2 SYDVKM. The V gene end was trimmed by 3 bases and the J gene end by 7 bases; junction bases not matched to a gene: 5. The CDR3 runs 14 residues. CDR3 region: CASSLSGRGNEQFF. The CDR3 region has the DNA TGTGCCAGCAGTTTGAGCGGGAGAGGGAATGAGCAGTTCTTC.

The chain links TRBV4-1 to TRBJ2-1, with D hard to call. Germline V lookup: CDR1 MGHRA, CDR2 YSYEKL. The CDR3 totals 13 residues. Trimming left V 4 bases short and J 6 bases short, with 10 bases between. The CDR3 sequence: CASSPLYGNEQFF. The CDR3 nucleotides read TGCGCCAGCAGCCCCCTCTATGGCAATGAGCAGTTCTTC.

This chain joins TRBV6-6 and TRBJ2-7, with TRBD2 identical over 7 bases. The CDR3 runs 13 residues. Germline CDR1 and CDR2: MNHNY and SVGAGI (reference sequence). Germline trimming cut 5 bases from V and 0 bases from J; bases unmatched to any gene: 1. The CDR3 DNA reads as TGTGCCAGCAGTAGACTAGCCTCCTACGAGCAGTACTTC. Translating it yields CASSRLASYEQYF.

The genes are TRBV19 and TRBJ2-7, with 9 bases aligning to TRBD2. CDR1 is LNHDA, CDR2 SQIVND, per germline (reference sequence). The CDR3 loop spans 18 amino acids. V lost 2 bases to trimming and J lost 9 bases; unmatched junction nucleotides: 20. The DNA of the CDR3 is TGTGCCAGTAGTATAAAGGGACTAGCCACAGTTTTCCCCTCCGTGCAGTACTTC. Amino acids: CASSIKGLATVFPSVQYF.

V usage is TRBV5-1 and J usage is TRBJ2-1; 8 bases fit TRBD1. Losses at the gene ends were 3 bases for V and 3 bases for J; bases not matched to a gene: 2. This CDR3 has 14 amino acids. The germline gives CDR1 SGHRS, CDR2 YFSETQ. The CDR3 is CASSSGQDYNEQFF. As DNA, the CDR3 is TGCGCCAGCAGCTCGGGACAGGACTACAATGAGCAGTTCTTC.

This sequence joins TRBV5-1 and TRBJ2-3, with TRBD2 matching 11 bases. Germline lookup yields CDR1 SGHRS and CDR2 YFSETQ. Trimming removed 7 bases from V and 4 bases from J; junction bases left unmatched: 5. The CDR3 runs 14 residues. The CDR3 protein is CASGGTSGSDTQYF. In nucleotides, the CDR3 is TGCGCCAGCGGGGGGACTAGCGGATCAGATACGCAGTATTTT.

This sequence joins TRBV5-3 and TRBJ2-7; 9 bases map to TRBD2. TRBV5-3 is noted as an ORF with a role that remains uncertain. Unmatched junction bases numbered 10, after V lost 4 bases and J lost 5 bases. This CDR3 is built from 15 residues. The CDR3 DNA reads TGTGCCAGAAGCAGGAGCGGGGGGCTTTTCCACGAGCAGTACTTC. This translates into CARSRSGGLFHEQYF.

This sequence joins TRBV5-1 and TRBJ2-7, with D tentatively TRBD2 (6 bases). CDR1 is SGHRS and CDR2 is YFSETQ in the germline V gene. The CDR3 loop spans 18 amino acids. Between the trimmed V and J ends, which lost 0 bases and 0 bases, there was a span of 19 bases. CDR3 residues: CASSLGLLGAGNSYEQYF. CDR3 bases: TGCGCCAGCAGCTTGGGATTATTAGGCGCGGGAAACTCCTACGAGCAGTACTTC.

V gene TRBV18 combines with J gene TRBJ2-3; 11 bases fit TRBD2. This CDR3 contains 18 residues. Germline V gene lookup returns CDR1 KGHSH and CDR2 LQKENI. Trimming at V came to 2 bases and at J to 1 base, leaving 8 bases not matched to a gene. This CDR3 is CASSPIPGTSGRTDTQYF. The CDR3 nucleotides are TGTGCCAGCTCACCAATCCCCGGGACTAGCGGCCGCACAGATACGCAGTATTTT. Supplemented by reference TRBV18 and TRBJ2-3, the full variable domain reads NAGVMQNPRHLVRRRGQEARLRCSPMKGHSHVYWYRQLPEEGLKFMVYLQKENIIDESGMPKERFSAEFPKEGPSILRIQQVVRGDSAAYFCASSPIPGTSGRTDTQYFGPGTRLTVL.

The chain recombines TRBV2 with TRBJ2-7; the D gene is possibly TRBD2 (6 bases). The CDR3 has 14 residues. V shed 0 bases and J shed 12 bases, with 18 bases lying between them. The germline CDR1 and CDR2 sequences are SNHLY and FYNNEI. In DNA form, the CDR3 reads TGTGCCAGCAGTGAAGCTCGCTGGCAGGGACTCCCGTACTTC. It is translated as CASSEARWQGLPYF.

CDR3 coding DNA: TGTGCCAGCAGCTTAGCGGACAGAAGATACAATGAGCAGTTCTTC. It specifies CASSLADRRYNEQFF. J is TRBJ2-1 and V is TRBV7-9; TRBD1 is a possible D gene (6 bases). The CDR3 is 15 residues long. Trimming left V 0 bases short and J 4 bases short, with 10 bases between. Germline-derived CDR1 and CDR2 are SEHNR and FQNEAQ (reference sequence).

About this clone: Other DNA sequences in the same sample also yield this CDR3. The chain carries TRBV19 and TRBJ1-1, with 8 bases that match TRBD1. Germline trimming cut 4 bases from V and 5 bases from J; bases unmatched to any gene: 0. The germline CDR1 and CDR2 sequences are LNHDA and SQIVND (reference sequence). The CDR3 loop spans 12 amino acids. CDR3 sequence reads: CASSNRGTEAFF. CDR3 in DNA: TGTGCCAGTAGTAACAGGGGGACTGAAGCTTTCTTT.

The J gene is TRBJ2-2, the V gene TRBV28; 8 bases fit TRBD1. Unmatched junction bases numbered 9, after V lost 6 bases and J lost 3 bases. The CDR3 extends over 16 amino acids. CDR1 and CDR2 (germline): MDHEN, SYDVKM. The CDR3 DNA reads as TGTGCCAGCAGCCCAGGGGGACAGGCGGACACCGGGGAGCTGTTTTTT. This encodes CASSPGGQADTGELFF.

The chain links TRBV6-2 or TRBV6-3 to TRBJ2-7; 7 positions agree with TRBD2. Germline trimming cut 4 bases from V and 7 bases from J; bases unmatched to any gene: 1. From germline, CDR1 is MNHEY and CDR2 SVGEGT. The CDR3 sequence is 11 residues long. CDR3 residues: CASSSGGEQYF. As DNA, the CDR3 is TGTGCCAGCAGTTCGGGGGGTGAGCAGTACTTC.

The table lists this clone with a count of one. The chain employs TRBV5-1 and TRBJ2-2; 8 bases match TRBD2. V shed 2 bases and J 5 bases; nucleotides not matched to a gene: 8. Germline V CDR1 and CDR2: SGHRS, YFSETQ. The CDR3 loop spans 16 amino acids. The CDR3 region has the DNA TGCGCCAGCAGCTTAAAGAGCGGGAGAGAAACCGGGGAGCTGTTTTTT. This codes for CASSLKSGRETGELFF.

Here the CDR3 reads CASSESRAGGQPQHF. The CDR3 DNA sequence: TGTGCCAGCAGTGAGTCCAGGGCGGGGGGGCAGCCCCAGCATTTT. The chain couples TRBV2 to TRBJ1-5; the D gene is possibly TRBD1 (5 bases). This CDR3 has 15 amino acids. Trimming shortened V by 3 bases and J by 7 bases, and 16 bases separated the two germline ends. The germline gives CDR1 SNHLY, CDR2 FYNNEI.

The V call is TRBV5-6, the J call TRBJ2-3; TRBD1 agrees at 8 bases. CDR1 is SGHDT and CDR2 is YYEEEE in the germline V gene. The trim removed 5 bases at V and 6 bases at J, leaving 11 bases unmatched. The CDR3 runs 15 residues. CDR3 sequence (DNA): TGTGCCAGCAGACTGGGGACAGGCCAGGGGGATACGCAGTATTTT. As protein: CASRLGTGQGDTQYF.

The count of this clone is one. The CDR3 loop reads CASSTGRGTEAFF. CDR3 bases: TGCGCCAGCAGCACTGGCAGGGGCACTGAAGCTTTCTTT. The V call is TRBV5-1, the J call TRBJ1-1, with a tentative D call TRBD1 (6 bases). The V and J ends lost 4 bases and 4 bases respectively, with 11 bases between them. Germline V gene sequence: CDR1 SGHRS, CDR2 YFSETQ. This CDR3 has 13 amino acids. The complete variable domain, with remaining parts taken from reference TRBV5-1 and TRBJ1-1, reads KAGVTQTPRYLIKTRGQQVTLSCSPISGHRSVSWYQQTPGQGLQFLFEYFSETQRNKGNFPGRFSGRQFSNSRSEMNVSTLELGDSALYLCASSTGRGTEAFFGQGTRLTVV.

This clone was counted only a few times. As DNA, the CDR3 is TGTGCCAGCAGCCAGGAAACAGGCCGCACAGATACGCAGTATTTT. Protein sequence: CASSQETGRTDTQYF. The gene calls are TRBV7-3 and TRBJ2-3; D is possibly TRBD1 (5 bases). The CDR3 sequence is 15 residues long. The germline V gene encodes CDR1 SGHTA and CDR2 FQGTGA. Trimming took 5 bases from V and 1 from J, leaving 13 bases between them.

The chain is built from TRBV18 and TRBJ2-5, with D possibly being TRBD1 (6 bases). The CDR3 consists of 18 residues. Germline V gene sequence: CDR1 KGHSH, CDR2 LQKENI. The V and J ends lost 4 bases and 0 bases respectively, with 21 bases between them. The CDR3 reads CASSLTGIILPYQETQYF. As DNA, the CDR3 is TGTGCCAGCTCACTCACAGGGATTATACTTCCATACCAAGAGACCCAGTACTTC.

This chain connects TRBV7-8 to TRBJ2-7, with a tentative D call TRBD2 (5 bases). Trimming pared 1 base from V and 9 bases from J, leaving 19 bases between. The germline V gene has CDR1 SGHVS and CDR2 FQNEAQ. There are 15 residues in the CDR3. CDR3 nucleotide sequence: TGTGCCAGCAGCTTAGGGCGGACTGATGGGTTTGGGCAGTACTTC. Translation: CASSLGRTDGFGQYF.

This clone was picked up a small number of times. This chain joins TRBV6-5 and TRBJ1-5; perhaps TRBD1 as D (5 bases). Trimming took off 6 bases at V and 3 bases at J, with 12 bases between the two ends. This CDR3 has 14 amino acids. In germline, CDR1 is MNHEY, CDR2 SVGAGI. The CDR3 spells CASRADSYNQPQHF. The CDR3, as DNA: TGTGCCAGCAGGGCAGACAGCTACAATCAGCCCCAGCATTTT.

Concerning this clone itself: Other DNA sequences of this sample code for an identical CDR3. The chain combines TRBV19 with TRBJ2-1; possibly TRBD2 for D (5 bases). The CDR3 covers 12 residues. Germline CDR1 LNHDA, CDR2 SQIVND (reference sequence). Between the trimmed V and J ends, which lost 3 bases and 6 bases, there was a span of 6 bases. In DNA form, the CDR3 reads TGTGCCAGTAGTATTCGGGGCAATGAGCAGTTCTTC. Its protein product is CASSIRGNEQFF.

Concerning this clone itself: One junction end disagrees with the germline gene, perhaps due to a read error. The chain is built from TRBV9 and TRBJ2-2, with 12 bases aligning to TRBD2. The CDR3 covers 16 residues. From germline, CDR1 is SGDLS and CDR2 YYNGEE. The DNA for the CDR3 is TGTGCCAGCAGCGTAGGGACTAGCGGGAACGCCGGGGAGCTGTTTTTT. It is translated as CASSVGTSGNAGELFF.

J is TRBJ1-2 and V is TRBV6-1; D might be TRBD1 (5 bases). The CDR3 has 16 residues. CDR1 MNHNS and CDR2 SASEGT come from the germline V gene. Trimming removed 2 bases at V and 3 bases at J, with 16 bases between. The CDR3 region is CASSEPGLQSYYGYTF. The CDR3 DNA follows: TGTGCCAGCAGTGAACCAGGGCTCCAAAGTTACTATGGCTACACCTTC.

The chain recombines TRBV19 with TRBJ2-3; D is unresolved. V was shortened by 2 bases and J by 1 base, with 10 bases between the two germline ends. The CDR3 sequence is 15 residues long. Germline CDR1 is LNHDA and CDR2 is SQIVND (reference sequence). The CDR3 region has the DNA TGTGCCAGTAGTATAAACATCCTAGGCACAGATACGCAGTATTTT. Translating it yields CASSINILGTDTQYF.

The genes are TRBV19 and TRBJ2-1; the match to TRBD1 covers 8 bases. CDR1 LNHDA and CDR2 SQIVND come from the germline V gene (reference sequence). The CDR3 has 18 amino acids. V was clipped by 3 bases and J by 2 bases; unmatched bases: 12. CDR3 region: CASSIGQGRGNPYNEQFF. In DNA form, the CDR3 reads TGTGCCAGTAGTATTGGACAGGGACGCGGGAATCCCTACAATGAGCAGTTCTTC. Full variable domain (missing parts from reference TRBV19 and TRBJ2-1): DGGITQSPKYLFRKEGQNVTLSCEQNLNHDAMYWYRQDPGQGLRLIYYSQIVNDFQKGDIAEGYSVSREKKESFPLTVTSAQKNPTAFYLCASSIGQGRGNPYNEQFFGPGTRLTVL.

The chain uses TRBV29-1 and TRBJ1-1; 8 bases line up with TRBD1. V was pared by 4 bases and J by 4 bases, with 5 bases of the junction left unmatched. Looked up from germline, CDR1 is SQVTM and CDR2 is ANQGSEA. The CDR3 has 13 residues. The CDR3, as DNA: TGCAGCGTTGCGAACAGGGGGAGCACTGAAGCTTTCTTT. It specifies CSVANRGSTEAFF.

This clone occurred once. This chain uses TRBV9 with TRBJ1-1; the D gene is possibly TRBD1 (6 bases). The CDR3 is 15 residues long. Between the trimmed V and J ends, which lost 2 bases and 0 bases, there was a span of 11 bases. Looked up from germline, CDR1 is SGDLS and CDR2 is YYNGEE. In nucleotides, the CDR3 is TGTGCCAGCAGCGTCTCGGGGGGGCTGAACACTGAAGCTTTCTTT. The encoded protein is CASSVSGGLNTEAFF.